One and the same sample provided the 27 T cell receptor beta chains below, sequenced in a study of cytomegalovirus exposure and HLA in healthy donors. The PCR made use of 60 Vbeta and 13 Jbeta primers. The protocol was immunoSEQ multiplex PCR, while the TCRdb copy is restricted to in-frame clones and leaves out a portion. The table lists fewer than 200,000 clones, approximately 80% of them singletons. Sequenced material: PBMCs. The receptor source for this set is a woman aged 45 to 65 in good health and CMV-seronegative.

The chain carries TRBV11-3 and TRBJ1-2, with D possibly TRBD1 on 5 matching bases. CDR1 and CDR2 (germline): SGHNT, YENEEA. CDR3 size: 17 residues. V gave up 1 base and J gave up 0 bases, with 15 bases separating them. The CDR3 DNA is TGTGCCAGCAGCTTAGGAATCGACAGACGGACTAACTATGGCTACACCTTC. This sequence encodes CASSLGIDRRTNYGYTF.

The chain links TRBV6-6 to TRBJ2-5, with 7 bases lining up with TRBD1. Germline V CDR1 and CDR2: MNHNY, SVGAGI (reference sequence). The CDR3 loop spans 13 amino acids. V shed 7 bases, J shed 3 bases, and the junction held 5 bases outside the gene matches. CDR3 region: CASISGGKETQYF. In nucleotides, the CDR3 is TGTGCCAGCATTTCAGGGGGAAAAGAGACCCAGTACTTC.

This clone was recorded only once. The V gene is TRBV4-2, the J gene TRBJ1-1; weak D call: TRBD1 (6 bases). Trimming left V 4 bases short and J 3 bases short, with 18 bases between. Germline V gives CDR1 LGHNA, CDR2 YNFKEQ. The CDR3 runs 16 residues. The CDR3 region has the DNA TGTGCCAGCAGCCCAGGGGAGGGGATGGCGTACACTGAAGCTTTCTTT. This codes for CASSPGEGMAYTEAFF.

The chain employs TRBV27 and TRBJ2-2; D may be TRBD1 (6 bases). Deletions cut 6 bases from V and 7 bases from J, with 12 bases between. Germline V lookup: CDR1 MNHEY, CDR2 SMNVEV (reference sequence). This CDR3 has 13 amino acids. Here the CDR3 reads CASSYRAGGELFF. In DNA form, the CDR3 reads TGTGCCAGCAGCTACAGGGCGGGCGGGGAGCTGTTTTTT.

The rearrangement joins TRBV2 to TRBJ1-5; D unclear. Trimming shortened V by 3 bases and J by 4 bases, and 10 bases separated the two germline ends. Per germline, CDR1 SNHLY and CDR2 FYNNEI. The CDR3 is made up of 14 amino acids. In DNA form, the CDR3 reads TGTGCCAGCAGTGACGAGGCAGTTAATCAGCCCCAGCATTTT. Translating it yields CASSDEAVNQPQHF.

This clone turned up a few times. V usage is TRBV7-2 and J usage is TRBJ2-2; D remains ambiguous. There are 13 residues in the CDR3. Trimming pared 3 bases from V and 4 bases from J, leaving 6 bases between. Germline CDR1 SGHTA, CDR2 FQGNSA. The CDR3 sequence is CASSLSITGELFF. CDR3 DNA: TGTGCCAGCAGCTTGAGTATCACCGGGGAGCTGTTTTTT.

Comments on this clone: The junction departs from germline at one end; a sequencing error may be responsible. The rearrangement links TRBV7-9 to TRBJ1-1, with D possibly TRBD1 on 5 matching bases. Germline V gene data show CDR1 as SEHNR and CDR2 as FQNEAQ (reference sequence). This CDR3 region has 14 residues. CDR3 amino acids: CSSSLRDLFSEAFF. CDR3 DNA sequence: TGTTCCAGCAGCCTGCGGGACCTTTTTTCTGAAGCTTTCTTT.

The chain links TRBV12-5 to TRBJ2-2, with 12 bases aligning to TRBD2. V dropped 1 base and J dropped 7; count of bases not matched to a gene: 4. CDR3 size: 16 residues. From germline, CDR1 is LGHNT and CDR2 FRNRAP. The CDR3 sequence: CASGLALAGGFGELFF. The CDR3 bases are TGTGCTAGTGGTTTGGCCCTAGCGGGAGGGTTCGGGGAGCTGTTTTTT.

The chain carries TRBV5-1 and TRBJ2-4; 8 nucleotides align to TRBD1. Germline V CDR1 and CDR2: SGHRS, YFSETQ. V shed 4 bases, J shed 2 bases, and the junction held 20 bases outside the gene matches. The CDR3 loop spans 20 amino acids. This CDR3 reads CASSRLFSQGDDDSKNIQYF. CDR3 sequence (DNA): TGCGCCAGCAGCCGCTTATTCTCACAGGGGGATGATGACTCCAAAAACATTCAGTACTTC. Full variable domain (remainder filled in from reference TRBV5-1 and TRBJ2-4): KAGVTQTPRYLIKTRGQQVTLSCSPISGHRSVSWYQQTPGQGLQFLFEYFSETQRNKGNFPGRFSGRQFSNSRSEMNVSTLELGDSALYLCASSRLFSQGDDDSKNIQYFGAGTRLSVL.

The table lists this clone with a count of one. CDR3 DNA sequence: TGTGCCAGCAGCTTACTAGCGGGCGACTATGGCTACACCTTC. It codes for CASSLLAGDYGYTF. This rearrangement joins TRBV7-9 to TRBJ1-2; D call uncertain. V was shortened by 2 bases and J by 3 bases, with 10 bases between the two germline ends. The CDR3 extends over 14 amino acids. The V gene's germline CDR1 is SEHNR and CDR2 FQNEAQ (reference sequence).

This sequence joins TRBV10-3 and TRBJ2-7; the D gene is possibly TRBD2 (5 bases). The V end was cut by 2 bases, the J end by 6 bases, with 14 bases between. Germline V gene lookup returns CDR1 ENHRY and CDR2 SYGVKD. The CDR3 loop spans 14 amino acids. CDR3 nucleotide sequence: TGTGCCATCAGTGAGGACGTCGGGGTTTCCGAGCAGTACTTC. It yields the protein CAISEDVGVSEQYF.

This clone appeared a few times. This sequence joins TRBV18 and TRBJ2-1; 11 bases agree with TRBD2. The CDR3 covers 16 residues. Looked up from germline, CDR1 is KGHSH and CDR2 is LQKENI. V gave up 0 bases and J gave up 7 bases; unmatched junction bases: 5. CDR3 amino acids: CASSPPSGGAGNEQFF. The CDR3 coding sequence is TGTGCCAGCTCACCACCTAGCGGGGGGGCCGGGAATGAGCAGTTCTTC.

This chain connects TRBV7-2 to TRBJ1-5, with 8 bases lining up with TRBD1. CDR3 length equals 12 residues. The V gene end was trimmed by 3 bases and the J gene end by 9 bases; junction bases not matched to a gene: 1. In germline, CDR1 is SGHTA, CDR2 FQGNSA. CDR3 sequence reads: CASSLTGVPQHF. DNA of the CDR3: TGTGCCAGCAGCTTGACAGGGGTGCCCCAGCATTTT.

The chain uses TRBV6-1 and TRBJ1-3, with no clear D. V was cut by 6 bases and J by 3 bases, with 15 bases left in between. The length of the CDR3 is 15 residues. The germline V gene encodes CDR1 MNHNS and CDR2 SASEGT. CDR3 bases: TGTGCCAGCAGCCTCCGAGAGGGTAATGGAAACACCATATATTTT. Residues: CASSLREGNGNTIYF.

CDR3 loop: CASSSLAGTSYNEQFF. The CDR3 DNA reads as TGTGCCAGCAGTTCCTTAGCGGGCACCTCCTACAATGAGCAGTTCTTC. The chain uses TRBV6-5 and TRBJ2-1; TRBD2 aligns across 7 bases. V gave up 4 bases and J gave up 0 bases; unmatched junction bases: 6. CDR1 MNHEY and CDR2 SVGAGI come from the germline V gene. The CDR3 extends over 16 amino acids.

The chain recombines TRBV5-5 with TRBJ1-2; D might be TRBD1 (6 bases). The ends were cut back, 3 bases at V and 5 bases at J, with 14 bases in the middle. Germline V lookup: CDR1 SGHKS, CDR2 YYEKEE (reference sequence). CDR3 length equals 14 residues. The CDR3 sequence is CASSYPGTLYGYTF. The CDR3, as DNA: TGTGCCAGCAGCTACCCCGGGACACTTTATGGCTACACCTTC.

J is TRBJ1-1 and V is TRBV9; D is ambiguous. V was shortened by 2 bases and J by 5 bases, with 13 bases between the two germline ends. The V gene's germline CDR1 is SGDLS and CDR2 YYNGEE. There are 14 residues in the CDR3. CDR3 loop: CASSVNWAGTEAFF. CDR3 bases: TGTGCCAGCAGCGTTAACTGGGCGGGAACTGAAGCTTTCTTT.

The chain uses TRBV13 and TRBJ2-7; D gene uncertain. Germline lookup yields CDR1 PRHDT and CDR2 FYEKMQ (reference sequence). This CDR3 is built from 14 residues. The V gene lost 5 bases and the J gene lost 0 bases, with 11 bases spanning the gap. For the CDR3, the DNA is TGTGCCAGCAGCCCCGTCACTGGCTCCTACGAGCAGTACTTC. Its protein product is CASSPVTGSYEQYF.

In regard to this clone: Compared with germline, one end of the junction differs, possibly owing to a read error. The chain carries TRBV7-9 and TRBJ2-7; D unclear. Germline V lookup: CDR1 SEHNR, CDR2 FQNEAQ (reference sequence). The CDR3 spans 13 residues. This CDR3 reads CSSSSPESYEQYF. DNA for the CDR3: TGTTCCAGCAGCTCCCCCGAGTCCTACGAGCAGTACTTC.

The rearrangement uses TRBV30 and TRBJ2-2; D is uncertain. In germline, CDR1 is GTSNPN, CDR2 SVGIG (reference sequence). The CDR3 runs to 11 residues. V lost 8 bases, J lost 3 bases, and 7 bases lay in between. In DNA form, the CDR3 reads TGTGCCGCGAGCGACACCGGGGAGCTGTTTTTT. It yields the protein CAASDTGELFF.

V is TRBV15 and J is TRBJ1-4; 7 positions match TRBD1. This CDR3 comprises 12 residues. V was pared by 9 bases and J by 7 bases, with 5 bases of the junction left unmatched. Looked up from germline, CDR1 is LNHNV and CDR2 is YYDKDF (reference sequence). The CDR3 spells CATNRGGEKLFF. CDR3 nucleotide sequence: TGTGCCACAAACAGGGGAGGTGAAAAACTGTTTTTT. The complete variable domain, with remaining parts taken from reference TRBV15 and TRBJ1-4, reads DAMVIQNPRYQVTQFGKPVTLSCSQTLNHNVMYWYQQKSSQAPKLLFHYYDKDFNNEADTPDNFQSRRPNTSFCFLDIRSPGLGDTAMYLCATNRGGEKLFFGSGTQLSVL.

The chain carries TRBV6-5 and TRBJ1-3; D might be TRBD1 (5 bases). The germline V and J ends were trimmed by 8 bases and 1 base, with 9 bases remaining between them. The CDR3 is 13 amino acids. Germline loops: CDR1 MNHEY, CDR2 SVGAGI. The DNA of the CDR3 is TGTGCCAGCGCAGACAGTTCTGGAAACACCATATATTTT. This gives the protein CASADSSGNTIYF.

CDR3 region: CASSPGTGGETQYF. CDR3 in DNA: TGTGCCAGCAGTCCAGGGACAGGGGGCGAGACCCAGTACTTC. This chain connects TRBV6-5 to TRBJ2-5, with TRBD1 identical over 12 bases. V was clipped by 5 bases and J by 5 bases; unmatched bases: 3. This CDR3 comprises 14 residues. Germline V gene data show CDR1 as MNHEY and CDR2 as SVGAGI.

This sequence joins TRBV7-2 and TRBJ2-1; 9 positions agree with TRBD1. The CDR3 is 16 residues long. V lost 2 bases, J lost 5 bases, and 7 bases stayed unmatched. From germline, CDR1 is SGHTA and CDR2 FQGNSA. The CDR3 region is CASSLLPGQGNNEQFF. The DNA of the CDR3 is TGTGCCAGCAGCTTACTCCCGGGACAGGGTAACAATGAGCAGTTCTTC.

The J gene is TRBJ2-3, the V gene TRBV15, with TRBD1 matching over 10 bases. V lost 3 bases and J lost 4; bases outside the gene matches: 16. Per the germline V gene, CDR1 is LNHNV and CDR2 is YYDKDF (reference sequence). The CDR3 contains 19 residues. Written as DNA, the CDR3 is TGTGCCACCAGCAGGGATCCACCCCCCCCGGGACAGGGGCCAGATACGCAGTATTTT. This encodes CATSRDPPPPGQGPDTQYF. The whole variable domain, filled in from reference TRBV15 and TRBJ2-3, reads DAMVIQNPRYQVTQFGKPVTLSCSQTLNHNVMYWYQQKSSQAPKLLFHYYDKDFNNEADTPDNFQSRRPNTSFCFLDIRSPGLGDTAMYLCATSRDPPPPGQGPDTQYFGPGTRLTVL.

This clone was detected only once. The V and J genes are TRBV6-1 and TRBJ2-5; 9 nucleotides agree with TRBD2. The CDR3 length is 16 residues. Per the germline V gene, CDR1 is MNHNS and CDR2 is SASEGT. V shed 0 bases, J shed 5 bases, and the junction held 7 bases outside the gene matches. The CDR3 nucleotides are TGTGCCAGCAGTGAAGCGCCAGCGGGGGGTCTGGAGACCCAGTACTTC. Translated, it gives CASSEAPAGGLETQYF.

The chain combines TRBV5-1 with TRBJ2-3; D possibly corresponds to TRBD2 (6 bases). Germline-derived CDR1 and CDR2 are SGHRS and YFSETQ. Trimming cost V 0 bases and J 3 bases, with 14 bases left between them. The CDR3 loop spans 16 amino acids. CDR3 DNA: TGCGCCAGCAGCTTGGAAGGAGGGCCGGGGACAGATACGCAGTATTTT. Amino acids: CASSLEGGPGTDTQYF.